Below, 25 T cell receptor beta chains from the same sample are listed, as sequenced in a study of T cell changes during pregnancy in multiple sclerosis. Only in-frame clones appear in the TCRdb table, and some are missing; sequencing was by immunoSEQ multiplex PCR. Counted here are some 40,000 clones, 85% to 95% occurring once; the ten biggest clones make up roughly 8.7%. The source material was CD8+ T cells from peripheral blood mononuclear cells, sampled in the third trimester of pregnancy. All receptors derive from a female donor with multiple sclerosis, enrolled in a pregnancy study.

The chain carries TRBV11-1 and TRBJ2-7; D possibly corresponds to TRBD1 (5 bases). The CDR3 sequence is 13 residues long. Germline V lookup: CDR1 SGHAT, CDR2 FQDESV (reference sequence). V was shortened by 4 bases and J by 0 bases, with 7 bases between the two germline ends. The CDR3 sequence: CASSSQGSYEQYF. The CDR3 nucleotides are TGTGCCAGCAGCTCGCAGGGCTCCTACGAGCAGTACTTC.

The V call is TRBV12-5, the J call TRBJ2-5; D not certain. In germline, CDR1 is LGHNT, CDR2 FRNRAP. Trimming took 8 bases from V and 0 from J, leaving 4 bases between them. CDR3 length: 11 residues. Written as DNA, the CDR3 is TGTGCTAGTTCTAACCAAGAGACCCAGTACTTC. Protein product: CASSNQETQYF.

This rearrangement joins TRBV5-6 to TRBJ2-7, with 8 positions matching TRBD2. There are 16 residues in the CDR3. Germline CDR1 and CDR2: SGHDT and YYEEEE. With V trimmed by 3 bases and J by 2 bases, 10 bases remained unmatched. CDR3 bases: TGTGCCAGCAGCTGGGTCCGGGGGGGGCGTCCCTACGAGCAGTACTTC. The encoded protein is CASSWVRGGRPYEQYF.

The chain has TRBV5-6 and TRBJ1-2, with D possibly matching TRBD1 (6 bases). The CDR3 is 18 residues long. The germline V gene has CDR1 SGHDT and CDR2 YYEEEE. Trimming took 0 bases from V and 0 from J, leaving 18 bases between them. DNA for the CDR3: TGTGCCAGCAGCTTGGACCAGGGGAGTCTTACTGCTAACTATGGCTACACCTTC. Its protein product is CASSLDQGSLTANYGYTF.

The genes are TRBV27 and TRBJ2-2; D unclear. This CDR3 is built from 14 residues. Trimming stripped 5 bases from V and 4 bases from J, with 11 bases between. Germline V gives CDR1 MNHEY, CDR2 SMNVEV (reference sequence). The DNA of the CDR3 is TGTGCCAGCAGTCCCGGGTTTACCACCGGGGAGCTGTTTTTT. This codes for CASSPGFTTGELFF.

The chain employs TRBV5-4 and TRBJ2-1, with 7 bases matching TRBD2. The V gene's germline CDR1 is SGHNT and CDR2 YYREEE (reference sequence). The CDR3 is 14 residues long. V dropped 4 bases and J dropped 7; count of bases not matched to a gene: 8. CDR3 region: CASSPPRERNEQFF. The CDR3 nucleotides are TGTGCCAGCAGCCCACCGCGGGAGAGGAATGAGCAGTTCTTC.

The chain joins TRBV5-1 to TRBJ2-7, with 9 bases aligning to TRBD2. The length of the CDR3 is 15 residues. The trim removed 4 bases at V and 6 bases at J, leaving 11 bases unmatched. CDR1 and CDR2 from the germline V gene are SGHRS and YFSETQ. The CDR3 sequence is CASSPEASGVGEQYF. Written as DNA, the CDR3 is TGCGCCAGCAGCCCGGAGGCTAGCGGGGTTGGCGAGCAGTACTTC.

The J gene is TRBJ1-2, the V gene TRBV27, with a possible D match to TRBD1 (5 bases). This CDR3 is 15 amino acids long. The germline V gene encodes CDR1 MNHEY and CDR2 SMNVEV (reference sequence). Trimming pared 6 bases from V and 4 bases from J, leaving 18 bases between. This CDR3 reads CASRKTGGGIYGYTF. CDR3 sequence (DNA): TGTGCCAGCAGAAAAACGGGGGGAGGCATCTATGGCTACACCTTC.

V usage is TRBV6-5 and J usage is TRBJ2-1; D gene unclear. The CDR3 runs to 14 residues. V was trimmed by 6 bases and J by 8 bases, leaving 17 bases between them. Germline CDR1 is MNHEY and CDR2 is SVGAGI. The CDR3 DNA is TGTGCCAGCAGCCAGACTGACGGGTTAGATGAGCAGTTCTTC. Its protein is CASSQTDGLDEQFF.

The chain has TRBV6-4 and TRBJ2-1, with D possibly TRBD2 on 6 matching bases. Germline V gene lookup returns CDR1 MRHNA and CDR2 SNTAGT. This CDR3 is built from 14 residues. Trimming shortened V by 0 bases and J by 10 bases, and 13 bases separated the two germline ends. CDR3 coding DNA: TGTGCCAGCAGTGACTCGGGGGGTAGGAGGGAGCAGTTCTTC. The encoded protein is CASSDSGGRREQFF.

V gene TRBV14 combines with J gene TRBJ2-2; a possible D gene is TRBD2 (6 bases). V was trimmed by 0 bases and J by 6 bases, leaving 11 bases between them. This CDR3 is 15 amino acids long. Looked up from germline, CDR1 is SGHDN and CDR2 is FVKESK. The CDR3 DNA follows: TGTGCCAGCAGCCAAGATCAGGAGGGCTCCGGGGAGCTGTTTTTT. Its translation: CASSQDQEGSGELFF.

This chain joins TRBV2 and TRBJ2-3; 7 positions match TRBD1. CDR3 length: 15 amino acids. The germline CDR1 and CDR2 sequences are SNHLY and FYNNEI. Trimming removed 7 bases from V and 0 bases from J; junction bases left unmatched: 7. CDR3 region: CASTYYRGSTDTQYF. CDR3 DNA sequence: TGTGCCAGCACCTACTACAGGGGAAGCACAGATACGCAGTATTTT.

The gene calls are TRBV7-8 and TRBJ2-7; 12 positions agree with TRBD2. V was pared by 8 bases and J by 6 bases, with 5 bases of the junction left unmatched. Germline CDR1 reads SGHVS; CDR2 reads FQNEAQ. The CDR3 runs to 13 residues. The CDR3 region has the DNA TGTGCCAGCGGGACTAGCGGGCAGGGCGAGCAGTACTTC. It is translated as CASGTSGQGEQYF.

CDR3 DNA: TGTGCCAGCAGCTTAGAGCACAATCAGCCCCAGCATTTT. This translates into CASSLEHNQPQHF. The chain uses TRBV7-9 and TRBJ1-5, with unresolved D. The germline V gene has CDR1 SEHNR and CDR2 FQNEAQ (reference sequence). This CDR3 contains 13 residues. Trimming took off 1 base at V and 3 bases at J, with 4 bases between the two ends.

The gene calls are TRBV9 and TRBJ2-7; TRBD2 matches at 7 bases. Per germline, CDR1 SGDLS and CDR2 YYNGEE. The V gene end was trimmed by 3 bases and the J gene end by 3 bases; junction bases not matched to a gene: 6. This CDR3 is built from 14 residues. DNA of the CDR3: TGTGCCAGCAGCGCAGACGGGGGGAACTACGAGCAGTACTTC. Residues: CASSADGGNYEQYF.

V and J are TRBV19 and TRBJ2-1; possibly TRBD1 for D (6 bases). Looked up from germline, CDR1 is LNHDA and CDR2 is SQIVND (reference sequence). V shed 4 bases and J shed 0 bases, with 10 bases lying between them. CDR3 length equals 15 residues. The DNA of the CDR3 is TGTGCCAGTAGTACCGGACAGAACTCCTACAATGAGCAGTTCTTC. This gives the protein CASSTGQNSYNEQFF.

The chain recombines TRBV20-1 with TRBJ1-1; D gene ambiguous. V gave up 6 bases and J gave up 3 bases, with 8 bases separating them. The CDR3 contains 11 residues. From germline, CDR1 is DFQATT and CDR2 SNEGSKA (reference sequence). The CDR3 bases are TGCAGTGCACCCCCGGACACTGAAGCTTTCTTT. Its protein is CSAPPDTEAFF.

The chain uses TRBV25-1 and TRBJ1-1, with 7 bases identical to TRBD1. The junction had 10 bases not matched to a gene; V was cut back by 7 bases and J by 8 bases. There are 13 residues in the CDR3. From germline, CDR1 is MGHDK and CDR2 SYGVNS. CDR3 coding DNA: TGTGCCAGCATGAACTCGGACAGGAGGGAAGCTTTCTTT. This translates into CASMNSDRREAFF.

V and J are TRBV6-5 and TRBJ2-3; TRBD2 matches 8 bases. V dropped 2 bases and J dropped 2; count of bases not matched to a gene: 6. From germline, CDR1 is MNHEY and CDR2 SVGAGI. This CDR3 is 16 amino acids long. CDR3 nucleotides: TGTGCCAGCAGTTACCTTTTGACTAGCGACACAGATACGCAGTATTTT. Encoded protein: CASSYLLTSDTDTQYF.

The CDR3 protein is CASSPWTGDYGYTF. CDR3 bases: TGTGCCAGCAGTCCTTGGACAGGGGACTATGGCTACACCTTC. The rearrangement joins TRBV27 to TRBJ1-2; TRBD1 matches 9 bases. Germline CDR1 MNHEY, CDR2 SMNVEV (reference sequence). The CDR3 extends over 14 amino acids. V lost 5 bases to trimming and J lost 3 bases; unmatched junction nucleotides: 4.

The CDR3 nucleotides read TGTGCCAGCAGCTTGGGCGGGACAGGGGCCCTTTTAGGGCAGTACTTC. Its translation: CASSLGGTGALLGQYF. The chain employs TRBV5-8 and TRBJ2-7; 10 bases map to TRBD1. Trimming took 0 bases from V and 9 from J; bases not matched to a gene: 12. The CDR3 is made up of 16 amino acids. Germline CDR1 and CDR2: SGHTS and YDEGEE.

V is TRBV18 and J is TRBJ2-3; 7 positions match TRBD2. The CDR3 has 18 residues. V trimming: 2 bases; J trimming: 2 bases; junction bases outside the gene matches: 13. Germline V lookup: CDR1 KGHSH, CDR2 LQKENI. This chain's CDR3 is CASSPAPLGLDLTDTQYF. The CDR3 nucleotides read TGTGCCAGCTCACCAGCTCCCTTAGGACTAGACCTCACAGATACGCAGTATTTT.

The rearrangement joins TRBV11-2 to TRBJ2-3; no firm D call. The germline CDR1 and CDR2 sequences are SGHAT and FQNNGV. The CDR3 sequence is 13 residues long. V was clipped by 1 base and J by 3 bases, with 5 bases between them. CDR3: CASSLVVTDTQYF. Here the CDR3 DNA reads TGTGCCAGCAGCTTAGTAGTGACAGATACGCAGTATTTT.

The chain joins TRBV5-1 to TRBJ2-7, with D unclear. The V end was cut by 0 bases, the J end by 0 bases, with 7 bases between. The CDR3 is made up of 14 amino acids. The germline CDR1 and CDR2 sequences are SGHRS and YFSETQ. CDR3 coding DNA: TGCGCCAGCAGCTTGGGGCAGTACTCCTACGAGCAGTACTTC. It is translated as CASSLGQYSYEQYF.

J is TRBJ1-2 and V is TRBV9; unclear D gene. The CDR3 covers 18 residues. Germline assignment: CDR1 SGDLS and CDR2 YYNGEE. Trimming left V 0 bases short and J 0 bases short, with 18 bases between. The chain's CDR3 is CASSVGIVEYRANYGYTF. DNA for the CDR3: TGTGCCAGCAGCGTAGGAATCGTAGAGTACCGAGCTAACTATGGCTACACCTTC.